This T cell receptor (beta chain) stems from a study of human versus mouse CDR3 diversity and MHC coevolution. Study outcomes and limitations: Six or seven MHC II alleles selected the human T cells.

This CDR3 comprises 14 residues. Germline CDR1 and CDR2: SGHTA and FQGNSA. V lost 4 bases and J lost 4; bases outside the gene matches: 5. Notes on this clone: The antigen remains undetermined.

Libraries were prepared by immunoSEQ multiplex PCR; TCRdb keeps only in-frame clonotypes and omits some of them. The sample consists of 80,000 or so clones, 93% of them appearing once. Sequencing was performed on naive CD4+ T cells from blood. Regarding subset: CD45RO-negative CD62L-positive naive CD4 T cells. The TCR sequence derives from a person aged 30 to 69 in good health. The chain links TRBV7-2 to TRBJ2-7, with TRBD1 matching over 9 bases. This CDR3 is CASSSPGTGYEQYF. CDR3 DNA sequence: TGTGCCAGCAGCTCCCCCGGGACAGGGTACGAGCAGTACTTC.